Listed below are T cell receptor beta chains from one sample, sequenced in a study of blood T cell repertoires in COVID-19. The method was immunoSEQ multiplex PCR; TCRdb's version includes in-frame clones alone and lacks a portion of them. The sample carries approximately 300,000 clones, about 90% recorded once. The sequenced sample consisted of peripheral blood. The receptors here all came from a woman aged 45-59 years who had recovered from COVID-19. Each CDR3 is given with its conserved first and last residue. D genes are given only for firm matches. Only part of the rows carry a size: once, few, many, or a class if the clone is expanded.

CAWSSARLSSAFF | TGTGCCTGGAGTTCTGCGAGATTAAGCTCAGCTTTCTTT | . | TRBV30 | . | TRBJ1-1
CASSPSGSINTQYF | TGTGCCAGCAGCCCAAGCGGGAGCATAAATACGCAGTATTTT | . | TRBV6-4 | TRBD2 | TRBJ2-3
CASSLLGFMNTEAFF | TGTGCCAGCAGTCTTCTAGGTTTCATGAACACTGAAGCTTTCTTT | . | TRBV6-2/TRBV6-3 | . | TRBJ1-1
CASSTGDRGRPGNTIYF | TGTGCCAGCAGCACCGGGGACAGGGGCCGCCCGGGAAACACCATATATTTT | . | TRBV9 | TRBD1 | TRBJ1-3
CSVVSSSYNEQFF | TGCAGCGTCGTAAGTAGCTCCTACAATGAGCAGTTCTTC | . | TRBV29-1 | . | TRBJ2-1
CASSKVVDQPQHF | TGTGCCAGCAGCAAAGTTGTAGATCAGCCCCAGCATTTT | . | TRBV21-1 | . | TRBJ1-5
CASSYLGTDYEQYF | TGTGCCAGCAGTTATCTCGGGACAGACTACGAGCAGTACTTC | . | TRBV6-5 | TRBD1 | TRBJ2-7
CASSGQVAGELFF | TGTGCCAGCAGCGGACAGGTCGCCGGGGAGCTGTTTTTT | . | TRBV11-3 | TRBD1 | TRBJ2-2
CASRYFETGPYEQYF | TGCGCCAGCAGATATTTCGAGACAGGGCCCTACGAGCAGTACTTC | many | TRBV5-1 | TRBD1 | TRBJ2-7
CASSPGQGEWAGYTF | TGCGCCAGCAGCCCAGGACAGGGAGAGTGGGCTGGCTACACCTTC | . | TRBV5-1 | TRBD1 | TRBJ1-2
CASSLKAGHQETQYF | TGTGCCAGCAGCTTAAAAGCGGGCCATCAAGAGACCCAGTACTTC | . | TRBV7-2 | . | TRBJ2-5
CASSQDRETEAFF | TGTGCCAGCAGCCAGGACCGGGAGACTGAAGCTTTCTTT | . | TRBV6-5 | . | TRBJ1-1
CASTLSRDYGYTF | TGTGCCAGCACCTTATCCCGCGACTATGGCTACACCTTC | . | TRBV28 | . | TRBJ1-2